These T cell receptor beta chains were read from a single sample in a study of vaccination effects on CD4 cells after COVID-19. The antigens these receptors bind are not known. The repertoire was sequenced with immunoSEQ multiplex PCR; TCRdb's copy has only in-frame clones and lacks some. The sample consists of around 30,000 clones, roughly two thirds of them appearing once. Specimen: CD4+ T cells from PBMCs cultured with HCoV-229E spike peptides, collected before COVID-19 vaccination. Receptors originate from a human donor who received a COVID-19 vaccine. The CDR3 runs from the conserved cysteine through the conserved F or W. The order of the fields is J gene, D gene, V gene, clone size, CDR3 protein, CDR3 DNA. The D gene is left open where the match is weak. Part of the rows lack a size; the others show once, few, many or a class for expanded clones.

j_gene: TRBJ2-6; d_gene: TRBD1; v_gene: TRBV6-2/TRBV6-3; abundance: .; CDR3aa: CASSYLAGGAGANVLTF; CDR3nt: TGTGCCAGCAGTTACTTGGCAGGGGGCGCTGGGGCCAACGTCCTGACTTTC
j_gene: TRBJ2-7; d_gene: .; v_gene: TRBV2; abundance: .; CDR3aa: CASTFEVQGGEQYF; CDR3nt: TGTGCCAGCACTTTTGAGGTGCAGGGAGGCGAGCAGTACTTC
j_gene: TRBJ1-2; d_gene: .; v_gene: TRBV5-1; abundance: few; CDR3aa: CASSLEGPAYGYTF; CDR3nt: TGCGCCAGCAGCTTGGAAGGTCCAGCCTATGGCTACACCTTC
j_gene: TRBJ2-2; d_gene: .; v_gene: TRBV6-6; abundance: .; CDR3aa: CASSPRRANTGELFF; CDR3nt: TGTGCCAGCAGTCCTCGGAGGGCGAACACCGGGGAGCTGTTTTTT
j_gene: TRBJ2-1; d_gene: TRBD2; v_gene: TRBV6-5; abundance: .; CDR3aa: CASSTSGRAGEQFF; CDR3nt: TGTGCCAGCAGTACTAGCGGGAGGGCGGGGGAGCAGTTCTTC
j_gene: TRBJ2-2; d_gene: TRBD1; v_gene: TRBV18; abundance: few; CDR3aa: CATTGDRQTGELFF; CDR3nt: TGTGCCACCACCGGGGACAGGCAAACCGGGGAGCTGTTTTTT
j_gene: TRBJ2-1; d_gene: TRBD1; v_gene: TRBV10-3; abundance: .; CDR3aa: CAISEGQGHEQFF; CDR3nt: TGTGCCATCAGTGAGGGACAGGGACATGAGCAGTTCTTC
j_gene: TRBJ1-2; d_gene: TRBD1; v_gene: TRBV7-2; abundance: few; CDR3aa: CASSLRDRGLGGYTF; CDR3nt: TGTGCCAGCAGCTTAAGGGACAGGGGGCTTGGAGGCTACACCTTC
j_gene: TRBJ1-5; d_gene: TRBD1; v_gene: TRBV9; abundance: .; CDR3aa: CASSPGQGSNQPQHF; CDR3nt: TGTGCCAGCAGCCCCGGACAGGGAAGCAATCAGCCCCAGCATTTT
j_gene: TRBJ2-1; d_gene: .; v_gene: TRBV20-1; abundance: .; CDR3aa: CSARVGNEQFF; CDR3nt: TGCAGTGCTAGAGTGGGCAATGAGCAGTTCTTC
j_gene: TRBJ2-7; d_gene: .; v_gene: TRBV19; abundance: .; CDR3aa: CASSIAGQDYYEQYF; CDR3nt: TGTGCCAGTAGTATAGCGGGGCAGGACTACTACGAGCAGTACTTC
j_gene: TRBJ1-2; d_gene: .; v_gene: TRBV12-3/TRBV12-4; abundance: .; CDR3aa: CASSRQLYGYTF; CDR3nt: TGTGCCAGCAGCCGGCAGCTCTATGGCTACACCTTC
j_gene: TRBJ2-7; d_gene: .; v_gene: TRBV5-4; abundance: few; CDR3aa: CASSLYAGPKSSYEQYF; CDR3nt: TGTGCCAGCAGCTTGTACGCGGGGCCTAAGAGCTCCTACGAGCAGTACTTC
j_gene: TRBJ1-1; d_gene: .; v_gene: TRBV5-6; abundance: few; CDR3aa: CASSLGGLTEAFF; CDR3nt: TGTGCCAGCAGCTTGGGGGGTTTGACTGAAGCTTTCTTT
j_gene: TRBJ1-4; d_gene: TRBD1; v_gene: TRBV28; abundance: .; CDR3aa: CASSFLSGTGYEKLFF; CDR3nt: TGTGCCAGCAGTTTCCTGTCCGGGACAGGGTACGAAAAACTGTTTTTT
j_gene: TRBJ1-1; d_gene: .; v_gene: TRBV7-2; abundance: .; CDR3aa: CASSLGWQLNTEAFF; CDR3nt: TGTGCCAGCAGTCTCGGGTGGCAGTTGAACACTGAAGCTTTCTTT
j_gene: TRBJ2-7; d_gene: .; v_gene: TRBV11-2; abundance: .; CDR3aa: CASSLDGGREQYF; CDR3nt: TGTGCCAGCAGCTTAGATGGGGGTCGCGAGCAGTACTTC
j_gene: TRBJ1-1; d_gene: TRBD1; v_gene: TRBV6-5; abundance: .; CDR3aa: CASRSDRGGGTEAFF; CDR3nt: TGTGCCAGCAGATCCGACAGGGGTGGTGGCACTGAAGCTTTCTTT
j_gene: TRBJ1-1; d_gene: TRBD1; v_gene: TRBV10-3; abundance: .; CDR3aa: CAISPGQVSGEAFF; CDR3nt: TGTGCCATCAGCCCGGGACAGGTTTCGGGTGAAGCTTTCTTT
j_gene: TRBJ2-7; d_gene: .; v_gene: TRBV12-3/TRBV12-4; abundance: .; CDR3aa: CATTSDGREQYF; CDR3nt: TGTGCCACCACGTCGGACGGGAGAGAGCAGTACTTC
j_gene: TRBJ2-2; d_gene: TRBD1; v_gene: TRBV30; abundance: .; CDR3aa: CAWSSLGRGRTTGELFF; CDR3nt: TGTGCCTGGAGTTCACTGGGCAGGGGGCGAACTACCGGGGAGCTGTTTTTT
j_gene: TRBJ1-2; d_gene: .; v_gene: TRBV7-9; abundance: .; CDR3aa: CASSLNSRGAYGYTF; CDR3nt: TGTGCCAGCAGCTTAAATTCCCGGGGGGCCTATGGCTACACCTTC
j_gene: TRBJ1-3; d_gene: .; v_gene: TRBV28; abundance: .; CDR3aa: CASSSGNTIYF; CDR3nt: TGTGCCAGCAGTTCTGGAAACACCATATATTTT
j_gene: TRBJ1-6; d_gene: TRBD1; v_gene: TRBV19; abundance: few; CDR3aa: CASSQTGGSPLHF; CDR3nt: TGTGCCAGTAGTCAGACAGGGGGATCACCCCTCCACTTT
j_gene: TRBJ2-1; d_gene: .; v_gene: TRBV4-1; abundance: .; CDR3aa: CASSQVGRGGSNEQFF; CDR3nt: TGCGCCAGCAGCCAAGTAGGGAGGGGGGGCAGTAATGAGCAGTTCTTC
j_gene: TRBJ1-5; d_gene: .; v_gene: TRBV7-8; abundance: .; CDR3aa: CASSQGINQPQHF; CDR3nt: TGTGCCAGCAGCCAAGGAATTAATCAGCCCCAGCATTTT
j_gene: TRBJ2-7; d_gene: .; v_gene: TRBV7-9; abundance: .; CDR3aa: CASSLGTLYRDRLEQYF; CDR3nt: TGTGCCAGCAGCTTGGGGACTTTGTACCGGGACAGACTCGAGCAGTACTTC
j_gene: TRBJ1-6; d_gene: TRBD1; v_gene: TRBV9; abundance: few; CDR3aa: CASSKRQGTNSPLHF; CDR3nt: TGTGCCAGCAGCAAAAGACAGGGGACTAATTCACCCCTCCACTTT
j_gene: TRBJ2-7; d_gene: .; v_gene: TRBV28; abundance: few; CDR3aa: CASSLAGNDYEQYF; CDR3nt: TGTGCCAGCAGTTTAGCGGGGAACGACTACGAGCAGTACTTC
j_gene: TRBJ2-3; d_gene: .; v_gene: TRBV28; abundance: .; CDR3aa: CASSFDPKEDTQYF; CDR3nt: TGTGCCAGCAGTTTCGACCCCAAGGAAGATACGCAGTATTTT
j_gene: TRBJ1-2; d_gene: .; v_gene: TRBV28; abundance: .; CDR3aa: CATPSGGGDYGYTF; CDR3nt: TGTGCCACTCCGAGCGGCGGGGGTGACTATGGCTACACCTTC
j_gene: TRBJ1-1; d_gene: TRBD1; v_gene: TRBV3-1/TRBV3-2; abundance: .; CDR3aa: CASSLRGDTEAFF; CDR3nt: TGTGCCAGCAGCCTCAGGGGGGACACTGAAGCTTTCTTT
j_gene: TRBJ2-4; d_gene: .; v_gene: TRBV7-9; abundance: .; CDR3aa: CASSGHENIQYF; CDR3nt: TGTGCCAGTAGCGGCCACGAAAACATTCAGTACTTC
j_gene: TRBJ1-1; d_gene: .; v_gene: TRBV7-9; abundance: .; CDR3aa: CASRGPEGTEAFF; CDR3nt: TGTGCCAGCAGGGGGCCTGAAGGCACTGAAGCTTTCTTT
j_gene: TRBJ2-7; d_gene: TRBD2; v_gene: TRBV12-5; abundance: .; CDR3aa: CASGLEAGGLVEQYF; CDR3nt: TGTGCTAGTGGTTTGGAAGCGGGAGGGCTCGTCGAGCAGTACTTC
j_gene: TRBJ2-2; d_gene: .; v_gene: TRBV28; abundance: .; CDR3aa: CASSWARLAGELFF; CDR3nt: TGTGCCAGCAGTTGGGCCAGGTTGGCCGGGGAGCTGTTTTTT
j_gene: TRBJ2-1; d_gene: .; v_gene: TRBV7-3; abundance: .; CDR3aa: CASSLTGFSYNEQFF; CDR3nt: TGTGCCAGCAGCTTAACGGGATTCTCCTACAATGAGCAGTTCTTC
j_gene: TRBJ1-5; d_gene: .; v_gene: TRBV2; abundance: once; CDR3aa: CASRKINEGNQPQHF; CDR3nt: TGTGCCAGCAGAAAAATTAACGAAGGGAATCAGCCCCAGCATTTT
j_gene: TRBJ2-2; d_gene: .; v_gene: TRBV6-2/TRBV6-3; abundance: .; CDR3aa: CASSPGTSGELFF; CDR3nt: TGTGCCAGCAGCCCCGGGACATCAGGGGAGCTGTTTTTT
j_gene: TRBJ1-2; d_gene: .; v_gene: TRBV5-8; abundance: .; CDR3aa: CASSSRVQDGYTF; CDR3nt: TGTGCCAGCAGCTCGAGGGTGCAGGATGGCTACACCTTC
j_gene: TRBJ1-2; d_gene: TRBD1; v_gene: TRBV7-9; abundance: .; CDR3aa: CASSASVTGVYGYTF; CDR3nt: TGTGCCAGCAGCGCAAGCGTGACAGGGGTTTATGGCTACACCTTC
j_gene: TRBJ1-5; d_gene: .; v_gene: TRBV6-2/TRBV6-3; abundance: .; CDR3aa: CASSPGLIQQGQPQHF; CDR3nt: TGTGCCAGCAGTCCCGGCCTCATACAACAGGGACAGCCCCAGCATTTT
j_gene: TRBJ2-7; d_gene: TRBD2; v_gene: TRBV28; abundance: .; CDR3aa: CASSLGLVAGRGEQYF; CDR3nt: TGTGCCAGCAGTTTAGGCTTAGTAGCAGGGAGGGGCGAGCAGTACTTC
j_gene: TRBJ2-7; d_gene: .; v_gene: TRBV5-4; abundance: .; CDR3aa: CASSPESRSGYEQYF; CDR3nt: TGTGCCAGCAGCCCCGAAAGTAGATCAGGCTACGAGCAGTACTTC
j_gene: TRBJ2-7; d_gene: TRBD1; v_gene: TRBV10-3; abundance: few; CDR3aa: CAIRDRNYEQYF; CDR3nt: TGTGCCATCAGGGACAGGAACTACGAGCAGTACTTC
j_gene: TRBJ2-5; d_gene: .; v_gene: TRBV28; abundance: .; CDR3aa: CASSPGTARNF; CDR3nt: TGTGCCAGCAGTCCCGGGACCGCGCGAAACTTC
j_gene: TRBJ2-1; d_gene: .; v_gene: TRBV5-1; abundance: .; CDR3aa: CASSLEGGSYNEQFF; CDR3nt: TGCGCCAGCAGCTTGGAGGGGGGAAGCTACAATGAGCAGTTCTTC
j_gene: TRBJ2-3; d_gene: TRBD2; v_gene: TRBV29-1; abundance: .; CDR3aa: CSGQKSGGSADTQYF; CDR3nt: TGCAGCGGGCAGAAAAGCGGGGGGTCCGCAGATACGCAGTATTTT
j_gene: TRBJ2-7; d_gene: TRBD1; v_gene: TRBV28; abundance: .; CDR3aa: CAIVDRGSYEQYF; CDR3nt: TGTGCCATCGTTGACAGGGGATCCTACGAGCAGTACTTC
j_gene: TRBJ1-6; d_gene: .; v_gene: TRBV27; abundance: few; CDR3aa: CASSLSGDSPLHF; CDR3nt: TGTGCCAGCAGTTTATCGGGGGATTCACCCCTCCACTTT
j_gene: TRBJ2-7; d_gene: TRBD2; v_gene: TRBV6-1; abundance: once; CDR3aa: CASKTSGDSYEQYF; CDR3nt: TGTGCCAGCAAGACTAGCGGGGACTCCTACGAGCAGTACTTC
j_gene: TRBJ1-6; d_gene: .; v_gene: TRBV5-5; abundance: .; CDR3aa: CASSLLGEGSPLHF; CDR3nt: TGTGCCAGCAGCTTGCTCGGGGAGGGTTCACCCCTCCACTTT
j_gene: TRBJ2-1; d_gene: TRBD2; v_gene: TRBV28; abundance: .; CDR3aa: CASSSPLAGARNEQFF; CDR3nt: TGTGCCAGCAGTTCCCCGCTAGCGGGAGCGCGCAATGAGCAGTTCTTC
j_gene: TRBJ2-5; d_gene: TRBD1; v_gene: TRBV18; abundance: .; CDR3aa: CASSPRLGQGGETQYF; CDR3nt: TGTGCCAGCTCACCCCGGTTGGGACAGGGTGGAGAGACCCAGTACTTC
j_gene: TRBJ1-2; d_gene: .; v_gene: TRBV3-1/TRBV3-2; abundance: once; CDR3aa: CASSLGAAYGYTF; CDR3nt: TGTGCCAGCAGCCTGGGTGCCGCGTATGGCTACACCTTC